The subject of this entry is one T cell receptor beta chain. Its target is unknown. A junction end diverges from the germline sequence, so it may reflect a read error. Blood RNA originated from unsorted whole blood, with germline DNA additionally extracted. Chronic HBV infection affected patients, none of whom had received treatment. Before the surgical procedure, 3 to 5 milliliters of peripheral blood were collected. This record belongs to a study of tumor-infiltrating lymphocytes in primary liver carcinoma. About the research overall: Stage T1-T3 N0M0 tumors measured roughly 4.2 to 10 cm at most. Findings and limits, study-wide: Compared with tumor region pairs, tumor-adjacent and tumor-blood pairs overlapped less.

CDR1 ENHRY and CDR2 SYGVKD come from the germline V gene. The CDR3 extends over 16 amino acids. The researchers produced TCR beta cDNA from 400 to 650 ng total RNA with a constant-region primer. Slightly modified ARM-PCR served as the procedure for the TCR beta libraries. These libraries came from three rounds of nested multiplex PCR. For 10 cycles apiece, the opening two PCR rounds ran with TRBV1-TRBV30 forward primers and a C-beta reverse primer. TCRdb re-analysed the multiplex PCR reads in MiXCR, keeping a single row per CDR3 protein. The profile covers 150,000 to 200,000 distinct CDR3 sequences, with about 60% appearing a single time and approximately 65% taken by the ten largest.

Sequencing was done on a sample of peripheral blood. The chain carries TRBV10-3 and TRBJ1-5; TRBD1 matches at 11 bases. This receptor was identified in a man aged 35 to 55 with primary liver carcinoma and hepatitis B virus infection. The CDR3 nucleotides read TGTCCCATCAGTGACCGGGACAGGGGGTCTGATCAGCCCCAGCATTTT. Its protein product is CPISDRDRGSDQPQHF.